This TCR beta chain was profiled in a study of CXCR3-negative and CXCR3-positive naive CD8 T cells (dated by TCRdb to the late 2010s). Broadly, across the study: In total, 130 million to 150 million TRB reads were obtained, corresponding to roughly 1.5 +/- 0.3 million reads per library. The diversity and physicochemical repertoire analyses included under 12 donors pooled from two independent experiments. TRBV-TRBJ cluster analysis included naive subsets from several donors and memory cells from 3 donors. Results and caveats for the whole study, not just this receptor: Freshly isolated PBMCs were used for most assays because CXCR3 expression went down partially after cryopreservation. Repertoire diversity was comparably high in both naive subsets but much lower in memory CD8+ T cells. TRBV-TRBJ usage was similar between naive CXCR3-negative and CXCR3-positive cells from the same donor, while memory cells showed distinct patterns. Compared with CXCR3-negative naive cells, CXCR3-positive naive cells had TRB CDR3s with higher hydrophobicity (lower Kidera factor 4), lower energy, and higher strength and volume indices. Because surface CD5, which is linked to self-reactivity in mice, was comparable between the naive subsets, TCR interaction strength was also inferred from TRB CDR3 physicochemical properties.

Instrument used: NextSeq 550. The Human TCR Profiling Kit (MiLaboratory) was used to prepare UMI-labeled 5' RACE TRB cDNA libraries. The full amount of extracted RNA was used for cDNA synthesis, and the full amount of resulting cDNA was used for PCR amplification. The libraries were made side by side, with each library going through the same number of PCR cycles. In the paper's pipeline: MIGEC and MiXCR extracted about 57,000 +/- 9,900 unique UMI-labeled TRB cDNA molecules per library, requiring at least two reads per UMI. An average of around 40,000 +/- 10,000 functional in-frame TRB CDR3 nucleotide clonotypes without stop codons was found per library. After downsampling to 5000 UMI-labeled TRB molecules per sample, diversity metrics such as normalized Shannon-Wiener and Chao1 were calculated in VDJtools. VDJtools was used to calculate clonotype-size-weighted physicochemical properties of the central five CDR3 residues, namely interaction energy, strength, volume and Kidera factor 4. TCRdb reprocessed the reads and lists each CDR3 protein sequence as a single entry, with no DNA. TCRdb, not the original authors, processed these V and J calls. This sample's clone table shows approximately 100,000 distinct CDR3 sequences. The ten largest clones take up about 1.1% of the sample.

On this clonotype itself: This receptor's antigen is unknown.

CDR1 MGHDK and CDR2 SYGVNS are derived from the germline V gene. The CDR3 holds 12 amino acids from the cysteine to the phenylalanine. No DNA is given. Each CD8+ T cell subset was flow-sorted in triplicate, and around 320,000 cells per subset were placed directly into RLT lysis buffer. Naive CD8+ T cells were defined stringently as CD45RO-CCR7+CD27+CD95- to exclude memory contaminants. Standard density gradient centrifugation was used to isolate peripheral blood mononuclear cells from buffy coats. Naive CXCR3-negative and CXCR3-positive CD8+ T cells were flow-sorted on a FACSAria III. Total RNA was extracted from sorted cells with an RNeasy Mini Kit.

This clonotype was obtained from a human donor in good health. Some clones in this sample may be carry-over from other donors' samples. Sequencing was performed on naive CXCR3+ CD8+ T cells from blood. Reading the label with the study, this specimen's cell subset or site is: CD45RO-CCR7+CD27+CD95- naive CD8+ T cells expressing CXCR3 (TNR3+). The chain is assembled from TRBV25-1 and TRBJ2-7. CDR3 sequence: CASSEFAYEQYF.